The 24 T cell receptor beta chains listed next were all sequenced from one sample in a study of T cells expressing NK-cell markers. TCRdb reprocessed the 5' RACE reads, with one entry per CDR3 protein and no DNA. There are about 440,000 distinct CDR3 sequences in the sample, with more than 7% held by the top ten. The sample comprised blood T cells: a sorted CD56 or NKG2C T cell subset, CD4+ or CD8+ T cells, or bulk PBMC T cells (not recorded which). The origin of the receptors is a woman between 18 and 75 years old in good health.

The chain couples TRBV24-1 to TRBJ2-1. CDR3 length equals 12 residues. The V gene's germline CDR1 is KGHDR and CDR2 SFDVKD. CDR3 sequence: CATSDLPNEQFF.

This chain uses TRBV4-3 with TRBJ2-7; TCRdb calls TRBD1, which cannot be checked without DNA. Germline V gives CDR1 LGHNA, CDR2 YSLEER. CDR3 length: 13 amino acids. This CDR3 reads CASSYTGVGEQYF.

V usage is TRBV28 and J usage is TRBJ2-5; TCRdb returns TRBD1, unconfirmable since there is no DNA. Germline V CDR1 and CDR2: MDHEN, SYDVKM. The CDR3 totals 15 residues. The chain's CDR3 is CASSLDDRVQETQYF.

This chain uses TRBV12-3 or TRBV12-4 with TRBJ1-2; lacking DNA, the TRBD1 call made by TCRdb goes unchecked. CDR3 size: 15 residues. CDR3 in amino acids: CASTSSGQLNYGYTF.

This sequence joins TRBV28 and TRBJ1-5. Germline-derived CDR1 and CDR2 are MDHEN and SYDVKM. The CDR3 extends over 14 amino acids. The CDR3 reads CASSFGRINQPQHF.

The rearrangement uses TRBV7-2 and TRBJ2-1. The CDR3 loop spans 15 amino acids. Germline values: CDR1 SGHTA, CDR2 FQGNSA. The CDR3 loop reads CASSSPTWPDNEQFF.

This chain links TRBV7-2 with TRBJ2-5; checking the TCRdb D call of TRBD1 is not possible without DNA. CDR3 length equals 13 residues. CDR1 is SGHTA and CDR2 is FQGNSA in the germline V gene. The CDR3 sequence: CASTQGAVETQYF.

The chain links TRBV12-3 or TRBV12-4 to TRBJ2-5; lacking DNA, the TRBD2 call made by TCRdb goes unchecked. This CDR3 is built from 14 residues. The CDR3 loop is CASSLSGKQETQYF.

V gene TRBV12-3 or TRBV12-4 combines with J gene TRBJ1-2; the TCRdb D gene call, TRBD1, has no DNA to confirm it. The length of the CDR3 is 13 residues. The CDR3 region is CASSLWGADGYTF.

V gene TRBV10-3 combines with J gene TRBJ2-5; as DNA is missing, the TRBD2 call by TCRdb cannot be tested. Germline V CDR1 and CDR2: ENHRY, SYGVKD. The CDR3 consists of 13 residues. The CDR3 region is CAIRGLAEETQYF.

CDR3 sequence: CASSYSGTELSYGYTF. The chain carries TRBV6-5 and TRBJ1-2. The length of the CDR3 is 16 residues. The germline CDR1 and CDR2 sequences are MNHEY and SVGAGI.

The chain couples TRBV7-3 to TRBJ2-7; TCRdb names TRBD2, which stays unverified in the absence of DNA. CDR1 and CDR2 from the germline V gene are SGHTA and FQGTGA. The CDR3 spans 15 residues. The CDR3 loop reads CASSLNRASTDKQYF.

The J gene is TRBJ2-1, the V gene TRBV5-1; TCRdb indicates TRBD2, and absent DNA this call remains unverified. Germline V gene data show CDR1 as SGHRS and CDR2 as YFSETQ. The CDR3 totals 15 residues. The CDR3 loop is CASSLVVTSGNEQFF.

This chain connects TRBV7-2 to TRBJ2-3. The CDR3 has 15 residues. Germline loops: CDR1 SGHTA, CDR2 FQGNSA. CDR3 protein: CASSLEAVSTDTQYF.

This chain uses TRBV14 with TRBJ2-7. From germline, CDR1 is SGHDN and CDR2 FVKESK. This CDR3 region has 12 residues. The CDR3 sequence: CASSHMFYEQYF.

This chain uses TRBV12-3 or TRBV12-4 with TRBJ2-1. The CDR3 has 13 residues. The CDR3 protein is CASSPSSSDEQFF.

The genes are TRBV12-3 or TRBV12-4 and TRBJ1-6. CDR3 length: 16 residues. CDR3 sequence reads: CASRLSGQGLNSPLHF.

The J gene is TRBJ2-2, the V gene TRBV20-1. This CDR3 spans 13 amino acids. Germline values: CDR1 DFQATT, CDR2 SNEGSKA (reference sequence). The CDR3 reads CSAISPNTGELFF.

This chain uses TRBV7-2 with TRBJ2-2. Germline V CDR1 and CDR2: SGHTA, FQGNSA. The CDR3 contains 14 residues. The CDR3 loop is CASSLEGNSGELFF.

The chain employs TRBV5-1 and TRBJ1-1; TCRdb designates TRBD1, a call that cannot be tested without DNA. CDR3 length: 17 amino acids. CDR1 is SGHRS and CDR2 is YFSETQ in the germline V gene. CDR3 residues: CASSGEQGRRPNTEAFF.

This sequence joins TRBV5-1 and TRBJ2-5. Germline CDR1 reads SGHRS; CDR2 reads YFSETQ. The CDR3 runs 15 residues. The CDR3 spells CASSRANDFQETQYF.

This chain joins TRBV29-1 and TRBJ2-5; TCRdb's D call, TRBD2, is unchecked because there is no DNA. The CDR3 is made up of 14 amino acids. CDR1 and CDR2 (germline): SQVTM, ANQGSEA. The CDR3 sequence: CSVEASGTQETQYF.

The V and J genes are TRBV9 and TRBJ2-1; TCRdb proposes TRBD2, but this gene call is untestable without DNA. This CDR3 contains 22 residues. Germline CDR1 reads SGDLS; CDR2 reads YYNGEE. The CDR3: CASSAQSPIPLSGRGSYNEQFF.

This chain uses TRBV5-4 with TRBJ2-4; TCRdb gives TRBD1 as the D gene, but with no DNA this cannot be confirmed. Per the germline V gene, CDR1 is SGHNT and CDR2 is YYREEE (reference sequence). The CDR3 runs 17 residues. CDR3 region: CASSTGNLGASGDIQYF.